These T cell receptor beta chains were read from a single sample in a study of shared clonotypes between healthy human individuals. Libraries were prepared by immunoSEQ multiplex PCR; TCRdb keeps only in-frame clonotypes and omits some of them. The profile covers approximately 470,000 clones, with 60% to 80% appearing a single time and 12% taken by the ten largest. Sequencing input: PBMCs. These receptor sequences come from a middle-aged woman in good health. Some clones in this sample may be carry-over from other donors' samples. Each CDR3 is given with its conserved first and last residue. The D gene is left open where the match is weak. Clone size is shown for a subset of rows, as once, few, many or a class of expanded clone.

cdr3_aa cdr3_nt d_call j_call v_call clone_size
CASSPIGQLNTEAFF TGTGCCAGCAGCCCAATCGGTCAGTTGAACACTGAAGCTTTCTTT NA TRBJ1-1 TRBV7-3 NA
CASSYGRLGNQPQHF TGTGCCAGCAGTTACGGCAGGTTGGGCAATCAGCCCCAGCATTTT NA TRBJ1-5 TRBV6-5 NA
CASSLGVPYRDTQYF TGCGCCAGCAGCTTGGGGGTGCCTTATCGCGATACGCAGTATTTT NA TRBJ2-3 TRBV5-1 NA
CASHPRLAGPEQFF TGTGCCAGCCACCCTCGGCTAGCGGGACCCGAGCAGTTCTTC TRBD2 TRBJ2-1 TRBV6-1 few
CASSPPGLAGREQFF TGTGCCAGCAGCCCCCCGGGACTAGCGGGACGGGAGCAGTTCTTC TRBD2 TRBJ2-1 TRBV7-9 NA
CASSQRRQTYNEQFF TGCGCCAGCAGCCAAAGGAGACAGACCTACAATGAGCAGTTCTTC NA TRBJ2-1 TRBV4-1 NA
CSARDNEQFF TGCAGTGCTAGGGACAATGAGCAGTTCTTC NA TRBJ2-1 TRBV20-1 NA
CASSHTPSGPPYEQYF TGTGCCAGCAGCCACACCCCCTCAGGGCCTCCCTACGAGCAGTACTTC NA TRBJ2-7 TRBV7-2 NA
CASSRTLMENRYGYTF TGTGCCAGCAGCCGGACTCTCATGGAGAACCGATATGGCTACACCTTC NA TRBJ1-2 TRBV5-4 once
CASTLRGQVFGSPAEQYF TGCGCCAGCACTCTAAGGGGACAGGTTTTTGGTTCTCCCGCCGAGCAGTACTTC TRBD1 TRBJ2-7 TRBV10-2 few
CASRQQRAEEKLFF TGCGCCAGCAGGCAGCAGAGGGCGGAGGAAAAACTGTTTTTT NA TRBJ1-4 TRBV5-1 NA
CASSDTPTGSTEAFF TGTGCCAGCAGTGACACCCCGACAGGGTCGACTGAAGCTTTCTTT TRBD1 TRBJ1-1 TRBV6-4 NA
CASSAGSSQYF TGTGCCAGTTCTGCGGGGTCGTCGCAGTACTTC NA TRBJ2-7 TRBV25-1 few
CASSRGSYEQYF TGCGCCAGCAGCCGCGGGAGCTACGAGCAGTACTTC TRBD2 TRBJ2-7 TRBV7-2 NA
CASRYQGLPNEKLFF TGTGCCAGCAGGTACCAGGGGTTGCCTAATGAAAAACTGTTTTTT NA TRBJ1-4 TRBV5-8 NA
CASSSTPWGGTEAFF TGTGCCAGCAGCTCAACCCCGTGGGGGGGGACTGAAGCTTTCTTT NA TRBJ1-1 TRBV7-2 few
CASSYSGGNTEAFF TGTGCCAGCAGTTACTCAGGGGGGAACACTGAAGCTTTCTTT NA TRBJ1-1 TRBV6-5 few